The 25 T cell receptor beta chains below come from one sample, sequenced in a study of TIL therapy for anti-PD-1-resistant metastatic lung cancer. Sequencing used immunoSEQ v3. Repertoires were generated with immunoSEQ multiplex PCR, while TCRdb's copy carries only in-frame clones and drops some. The sample lists roughly 50,000 clones, 70% to 85% occurring once. Time point in this sample: pre-treatment sample, taken before nivolumab and TIL therapy. The tumor samples were excised metastases, mostly pleural nodules or supraclavicular lymph nodes. Source: tumor tissue, taken at baseline. The receptors here all came from a person aged 25 to 85 with non-small cell lung cancer.

The chain employs TRBV7-9 and TRBJ2-2; no firm D call. The germline gives CDR1 SEHNR, CDR2 FQNEAQ (reference sequence). The CDR3 has 15 amino acids. V lost 1 base and J 6 bases, leaving 12 bases between the germline ends. The CDR3 region has the DNA TGTGCCAGCAGCTTAGATTTAATGCTAGCCGGGGAGCTGTTTTTT. It is translated as CASSLDLMLAGELFF.

The genes are TRBV15 and TRBJ1-2; 7 bases fit TRBD1. This CDR3 contains 14 residues. Trimming took 9 bases from V and 0 from J; bases not matched to a gene: 7. Germline V gene sequence: CDR1 LNHNV, CDR2 YYDKDF (reference sequence). CDR3 DNA sequence: TGTGCCACACGGGACAGTCAAGCTAACTATGGCTACACCTTC. Translated: CATRDSQANYGYTF. The full variable domain, its missing parts supplied by reference TRBV15 and TRBJ1-2, is DAMVIQNPRYQVTQFGKPVTLSCSQTLNHNVMYWYQQKSSQAPKLLFHYYDKDFNNEADTPDNFQSRRPNTSFCFLDIRSPGLGDTAMYLCATRDSQANYGYTFGSGTRLTVV.

J is TRBJ1-5 and V is TRBV28; possible D gene TRBD1, 6 bases. Germline V lookup: CDR1 MDHEN, CDR2 SYDVKM. The germline V and J ends were trimmed by 6 bases and 3 bases, with 15 bases remaining between them. This CDR3 comprises 15 residues. CDR3 in amino acids: CASSHSTGYNQPQHF. The CDR3 DNA reads as TGTGCCAGCAGCCACTCCACAGGGTACAATCAGCCCCAGCATTTT.

The V call is TRBV28, the J call TRBJ1-1; 8 bases fit TRBD1. Germline CDR1 and CDR2: MDHEN and SYDVKM. V trimming: 5 bases; J trimming: 1 base; junction bases outside the gene matches: 3. The CDR3 is 14 residues long. CDR3 region: CASSPGTGNTEAFF. The DNA of the CDR3 is TGTGCCAGCAGTCCCGGGACAGGGAACACTGAAGCTTTCTTT.

DNA of the CDR3: TGTGCCAGCTCTACAAGGTCGAACTATGGCTACACCTTC. Protein product: CASSTRSNYGYTF. This chain links TRBV6-1 with TRBJ1-2; D is unresolved. V was shortened by 8 bases and J by 2 bases, with 12 bases between the two germline ends. The CDR3 sequence is 13 residues long. Germline V gives CDR1 MNHNS, CDR2 SASEGT.

The chain uses TRBV9 and TRBJ2-3, with TRBD2 matching 10 bases. The germline V gene has CDR1 SGDLS and CDR2 YYNGEE. CDR3 size: 16 residues. The junction had 6 bases not matched to a gene; V was cut back by 0 bases and J by 5 bases. This CDR3 reads CASSVVELAGRDTQYF. For the CDR3, the DNA is TGTGCCAGCAGCGTAGTAGAACTAGCGGGAAGAGATACGCAGTATTTT.

This clone appeared a single time. The rearrangement links TRBV5-6 to TRBJ2-1, with a possible D match to TRBD2 (6 bases). Germline-derived CDR1 and CDR2 are SGHDT and YYEEEE. Trimming stripped 0 bases from V and 4 bases from J, with 14 bases between. The CDR3 consists of 16 residues. Here the CDR3 DNA reads TGTGCCAGCAGCTTGGTCCTTAGCGGAAATTACAATGAGCAGTTCTTC. Translated, it gives CASSLVLSGNYNEQFF.

J is TRBJ1-1 and V is TRBV4-1; D remains ambiguous. The germline gives CDR1 MGHRA, CDR2 YSYEKL. The CDR3 length is 14 residues. Trimming took off 4 bases at V and 0 bases at J, with 9 bases between the two ends. The DNA for the CDR3 is TGCGCCAGCAGCCCCGGGCAGATGAACACTGAAGCTTTCTTT. Translating gives CASSPGQMNTEAFF.

The CDR3 loop reads CASSPLDRGGELFF. DNA of the CDR3: TGTGCCAGCTCACCACTTGACAGGGGCGGGGAACTGTTTTTT. This chain connects TRBV18 to TRBJ1-4, with 8 bases that match TRBD1. Germline lookup yields CDR1 KGHSH and CDR2 LQKENI. This CDR3 spans 14 amino acids. After removal of 1 base from V and 12 bases from J, the junction contained 7 bases not matched to a gene.

The rearrangement links TRBV29-1 to TRBJ2-7; D is tentatively TRBD1 or TRBD2 (5 bases each). V gave up 3 bases and J gave up 0 bases, with 12 bases separating them. CDR1 SQVTM and CDR2 ANQGSEA come from the germline V gene. CDR3 size: 14 residues. The CDR3 nucleotides read TGCAGCGTTGAGGTCCGGGACGGCTCCTACGAGCAGTACTTC. Encoded protein: CSVEVRDGSYEQYF.

As regards this clone: Other DNA sequences within the sample encode an identical CDR3. The rearrangement joins TRBV18 to TRBJ1-3, with no clear D. This CDR3 is built from 13 residues. The V gene's germline CDR1 is KGHSH and CDR2 LQKENI. Trimming removed 6 bases at V and 2 bases at J, with 8 bases between. CDR3 nucleotide sequence: TGTGCCAGCTCCCCCGGTGCTGGAAACACCATATATTTT. Translation: CASSPGAGNTIYF.

J is TRBJ2-5 and V is TRBV19; D could derive from TRBD1 or TRBD2 (5 bases each). The V gene lost 1 base and the J gene lost 1 base, with 7 bases spanning the gap. CDR3 length equals 14 residues. The germline V gene has CDR1 LNHDA and CDR2 SQIVND (reference sequence). The CDR3 loop reads CASSIVRGQETQYF. The CDR3 DNA sequence: TGTGCCAGTAGTATAGTGAGGGGCCAAGAGACCCAGTACTTC.

J is TRBJ2-7 and V is TRBV14; 7 positions match TRBD1. The CDR3 spans 13 residues. Trimming took 3 bases from V and 4 from J; bases not matched to a gene: 3. Germline V lookup: CDR1 SGHDN, CDR2 FVKESK. CDR3 loop: CASSQTGSYEQYF. CDR3 in DNA: TGTGCCAGCAGCCAGACAGGGAGTTACGAGCAGTACTTC.

This sequence joins TRBV29-1 and TRBJ2-3, with a tentative D call TRBD2 (6 bases). This CDR3 region has 14 residues. Germline CDR1 SQVTM, CDR2 ANQGSEA. Trimming cost V 5 bases and J 2 bases, with 14 bases left between them. The CDR3 reads CSVPGPGVTDTQYF. CDR3 bases: TGCAGCGTTCCGGGCCCGGGAGTCACAGATACGCAGTATTTT.

By share, this clone counts as medium-sized. The chain recombines TRBV6-5 with TRBJ1-6; weak D call: TRBD1 (5 bases). Germline V gene sequence: CDR1 MNHEY, CDR2 SVGAGI. V lost 7 bases and J 6 bases, leaving 10 bases between the germline ends. The CDR3 length is 13 residues. Here the CDR3 reads CASTRDPNSPLHF. DNA of the CDR3: TGTGCCAGCACCAGGGATCCTAATTCACCCCTCCACTTT.

This chain links TRBV5-1 with TRBJ1-6, with 11 positions matching TRBD1. CDR1 and CDR2 (germline): SGHRS, YFSETQ. CDR3 size: 15 residues. V dropped 5 bases and J dropped 9; count of bases not matched to a gene: 7. This CDR3 is CASSQDRGPVSPLHF. CDR3 bases: TGCGCCAGCAGTCAGGACAGGGGGCCGGTTTCACCCCTCCACTTT.

The CDR3: CASSLWGPETQYF. The CDR3 DNA sequence: TGTGCCAGCAGCTTATGGGGGCCAGAGACCCAGTACTTC. The chain recombines TRBV7-9 with TRBJ2-5, with TRBD1 as a possible D gene (6 bases). From germline, CDR1 is SEHNR and CDR2 FQNEAQ (reference sequence). Trimming left V 2 bases short and J 4 bases short, with 8 bases between. The CDR3 runs to 13 residues.

This clone was seen once. The CDR3 loop reads CAISAGTLEQYF. CDR3 nucleotide sequence: TGTGCCATCAGTGCCGGGACACTCGAGCAGTACTTC. The genes are TRBV10-3 and TRBJ2-7, with D possibly TRBD1 on 6 matching bases. The V end was cut by 4 bases, the J end by 6 bases, with 10 bases between. Germline CDR1 reads ENHRY; CDR2 reads SYGVKD. The CDR3 is 12 amino acids.

V and J are TRBV28 and TRBJ1-2, with D tentatively TRBD1 (6 bases). V was trimmed by 5 bases and J by 1 base, leaving 17 bases between them. From germline, CDR1 is MDHEN and CDR2 SYDVKM. The CDR3 loop spans 16 amino acids. CDR3 sequence (DNA): TGTGCCAGCAGTACAGTCTTGGGACACCATAACTATGGCTACACCTTC. It translates to CASSTVLGHHNYGYTF.

The chain couples TRBV19 to TRBJ1-5, with D perhaps TRBD1 (5 bases). V lost 3 bases, J lost 5 bases, and 8 bases lay in between. Per the germline V gene, CDR1 is LNHDA and CDR2 is SQIVND (reference sequence). The CDR3 is made up of 13 amino acids. CDR3 in DNA: TGTGCCAGTAGTATTGGGGGGTATCAGCCCCAGCATTTT. This encodes CASSIGGYQPQHF.

The chain is built from TRBV5-5 and TRBJ1-2; D ambiguous. Trimming took 4 bases from V and 0 from J, leaving 7 bases between them. In germline, CDR1 is SGHKS, CDR2 YYEKEE (reference sequence). The CDR3 has 13 amino acids. The CDR3 spells CASSAPANYGYTF. CDR3 in DNA: TGTGCCAGCAGCGCCCCGGCTAACTATGGCTACACCTTC.

The rearrangement uses TRBV7-3 and TRBJ2-3; 8 bases agree with TRBD1. This CDR3 contains 15 residues. V was pared by 5 bases and J by 1 base, with 5 bases of the junction left unmatched. Germline V lookup: CDR1 SGHTA, CDR2 FQGTGA. The CDR3 nucleotides are TGTGCCAGCAGCCGGACAGGGCCCGGCACAGATACGCAGTATTTT. Its protein product is CASSRTGPGTDTQYF.

A remark on this clone: The sample contains more than one DNA sequence encoding this CDR3. This sequence joins TRBV5-1 and TRBJ2-3; D possibly corresponds to TRBD2 (6 bases). With 0 bases removed from V and 1 base from J, the gap between germline ends came to 6 bases. This CDR3 contains 14 residues. Looked up from germline, CDR1 is SGHRS and CDR2 is YFSETQ. CDR3 region: CASSLGGGTDTQYF. In DNA form, the CDR3 reads TGCGCCAGCAGCTTGGGCGGGGGCACAGATACGCAGTATTTT. Based on the CDR3 plus reference TRBV5-1 and TRBJ2-3, the full variable domain is KAGVTQTPRYLIKTRGQQVTLSCSPISGHRSVSWYQQTPGQGLQFLFEYFSETQRNKGNFPGRFSGRQFSNSRSEMNVSTLELGDSALYLCASSLGGGTDTQYFGPGTRLTVL.

CDR3 sequence (DNA): TGTGCCAGCAGCTTTGGCGGGTCCACCGGGGAGCTGTTTTTT. Amino acids: CASSFGGSTGELFF. V is TRBV5-8 and J is TRBJ2-2, with D tentatively TRBD2 (5 bases). The CDR3 sequence is 14 residues long. CDR1 is SGHTS, CDR2 YDEGEE, per germline. With 2 bases removed from V and 4 bases from J, the gap between germline ends came to 9 bases.

The J gene is TRBJ1-1, the V gene TRBV11-2; D is ambiguous. Germline V gene data show CDR1 as SGHAT and CDR2 as FQNNGV. The V end was cut by 1 base, the J end by 1 base, with 16 bases between. CDR3 length: 17 amino acids. This CDR3 is CASSLVWLAQGNTEAFF. DNA of the CDR3: TGTGCCAGCAGCTTAGTCTGGCTGGCCCAAGGGAACACTGAAGCTTTCTTT.